This record concerns one T cell receptor (beta chain) sequence. This clonotype occurred a few times. Its antigen specificity is not known. The sample holds no much larger clone one base away, and base qualities are not on file. This sample was included in a study of T-cell reconstitution after alpha-beta-depleted transplantation in children (TCRdb year 2016). Describing the broader study: Using TCR repertoire profiling, the study followed T-cell immune reconstitution in a quantitative way in children after TCRalphabeta/CD19-depleted allogeneic hematopoietic cell transplantation.

The germline V gene encodes CDR1 MGHRA and CDR2 YSYEKL. A distance of 12 bases separates the germline ends of V and J, which lose 3 bases and 6 bases respectively. The CDR3 starts with the cysteine, ends with the phenylalanine, and has 14 residues. The entry retains the CDR3 DNA only, 42 bases that are in frame from base 1. Library preparation was by PCR. TCRdb records Illumina HiSeq 2500 as the sequencer. Molecular barcoding was employed in the preparation of TCR libraries, with unique molecular identifiers being used to normalize TCRbeta repertoire quantification. TCRdb trimmed the raw reads at Q25, called clones with MiXCR and kept productive beta chains. Here each entry gathers all rows of one CDR3 protein and keeps the most common genes and DNA. The sample yields 440,000 or so distinct CDR3 sequences; approximately 10% were counted once. The biggest ten clones account for roughly 5% of the sample.

The input for sequencing was PBMCs from the stem cell graft donor, taken from the stem cell graft. This clonotype originated in a human donor who donated a stem cell graft to a child with acute myeloid leukemia. The rearrangement combines TRBV4-1 with TRBJ2-1, with the D segment possibly TRBD1 or TRBD2, each aligning over 5 bases. The DNA sequence reads TGCGCCAGCAGCCAGGGACCGACAACCAATGAGCAGTTCTTC. Its coded protein is CASSQGPTTNEQFF.